These 11 T cell receptor beta chains were all obtained from the same sample, sequenced in a study of T-cell memory formation after mild COVID-19. From the 5' RACE reads, TCRdb called clonotypes with MiXCR, one entry per CDR3 protein. The repertoire includes some 200,000 distinct CDR3 sequences, about a fifth of them detected once, and approximately 22% sits in the top ten. Specimen: PBMCs or a T cell subset sorted from them (not recorded which). These receptors originate from an adult woman who had mild COVID-19 (a few samples of this study predate the infection). Cell type and time point are not known.

Details on this clonotype: A read error is possible here, since a much larger clone lies one base away. The chain has TRBV7-6 and TRBJ2-1; TRBD2 matches 8 bases. The germline gives CDR1 SGHVS, CDR2 FNYEAQ. CDR3 length: 14 residues. The J segment lost 10 bases and the V segment lost 5 bases, leaving 10 bases of the junction unmatched. The CDR3 DNA sequence: TGTGCCAGCAGCCTCATAGCGGGAACGACAGAGCAGTTCTTC. Translation: CASSLIAGTTEQFF.

This chain links TRBV4-1 with TRBJ1-1; D unclear. CDR3 length: 15 amino acids. Germline loops: CDR1 MGHRA, CDR2 YSYEKL. Trimming removed 4 bases at V and 0 bases at J, with 12 bases between. The CDR3 loop reads CASSLRETVNTEAFF. CDR3 bases: TGCGCCAGCAGCCTTAGGGAGACGGTGAACACTGAAGCTTTCTTT.

The V call is TRBV13, the J call TRBJ2-7; D is perhaps TRBD2 (6 bases). CDR1 is PRHDT, CDR2 FYEKMQ, per germline (reference sequence). V lost 1 base, J lost 2 bases, and 9 bases lay in between. The CDR3 totals 14 residues. DNA of the CDR3: TGTGCCAGCAGCTTAGCGAGGGAGGCCTACGAGCAGTACTTC. This gives the protein CASSLAREAYEQYF.

V is TRBV7-3 and J is TRBJ2-1; 15 positions match TRBD2. The CDR3 has 18 residues. Losses at the gene ends were 5 bases for V and 4 bases for J; bases not matched to a gene: 9. Germline assignment: CDR1 SGHTA and CDR2 FQGTGA. The CDR3 loop reads CASSPGGTSGRLYNEQFF. In DNA, the CDR3 is TGTGCCAGCAGCCCGGGCGGGACTAGCGGGAGGCTTTACAATGAGCAGTTCTTC.

There are a few counts of this clonotype. The rearrangement uses TRBV7-9 and TRBJ2-7; D not resolved. CDR3 length: 12 amino acids. Germline lookup yields CDR1 SEHNR and CDR2 FQNEAQ (reference sequence). Trimming took 4 bases from V and 3 from J, leaving 7 bases between them. The CDR3 region is CASSSPYYEQYF. CDR3 DNA: TGTGCCAGCAGCTCCCCCTACTACGAGCAGTACTTC.

CDR3 sequence (DNA): TGTGCCAGCAGTCTCCGACAGGGGGCCGCCACCGGGGAGCTGTTTTTT. It encodes CASSLRQGAATGELFF. The chain is built from TRBV12-3 or TRBV12-4 and TRBJ2-2; 10 bases are a match to TRBD1. Trimming took 5 bases from V and 4 from J; bases not matched to a gene: 7. The CDR3 totals 16 residues.

This chain connects TRBV6-5 to TRBJ1-2, with TRBD1 as a possible D gene (5 bases). CDR3 length: 20 residues. Germline V gene data show CDR1 as MNHEY and CDR2 as SVGAGI. Trimming stripped 2 bases from V and 7 bases from J, with 32 bases between. CDR3 bases: TGTGCCAGCAGTTACGGGGGGAGCCGCTTGACAGATGAATACTATCGTGGCTACACCTTC. Translating gives CASSYGGSRLTDEYYRGYTF.

This clonotype was seen only a few times. The chain has TRBV20-1 and TRBJ2-6; tentative D call: TRBD1 (5 bases). The V gene lost 5 bases and the J gene lost 2 bases, with 10 bases spanning the gap. This CDR3 has 14 amino acids. The V gene's germline CDR1 is DFQATT and CDR2 SNEGSKA (reference sequence). This chain's CDR3 is CSAWGLAGANVLTF. Here the CDR3 DNA reads TGCAGTGCTTGGGGCCTCGCTGGGGCCAACGTCCTGACTTTC.

The J gene is TRBJ2-5, the V gene TRBV10-3; tentative D call: TRBD1 (5 bases). The V gene's germline CDR1 is ENHRY and CDR2 SYGVKD. The V gene lost 10 bases and the J gene lost 5 bases, with 17 bases spanning the gap. The CDR3 has 13 residues. DNA for the CDR3: TGTGCCACCCGAGAGGCAGGGCGGGAGACCCAGTACTTC. It encodes CATREAGRETQYF.

This clonotype was recorded a few times. The V and J genes are TRBV4-3 and TRBJ2-5, with D possibly matching TRBD2 (5 bases). Trimming pared 0 bases from V and 4 bases from J, leaving 12 bases between. The CDR3 contains 15 residues. CDR1 LGHNA and CDR2 YSLEER come from the germline V gene. CDR3 protein: CASSQEGLAAETQYF. In DNA, the CDR3 is TGCGCCAGCAGCCAAGAAGGGCTAGCAGCAGAGACCCAGTACTTC.

In its sample, this clonotype was seen a few times. J is TRBJ2-2 and V is TRBV14; D gene ambiguous. V dropped 4 bases and J dropped 3 bases, with 18 bases sitting between them. This CDR3 spans 17 amino acids. Germline V gene lookup returns CDR1 SGHDN and CDR2 FVKESK. DNA for the CDR3: TGTGCCAGCAGCCCCCTTCTACCAGCAGTTGACACCGGGGAGCTGTTTTTT. Its protein product is CASSPLLPAVDTGELFF. The variable domain in full, with the rest retrieved from reference TRBV14 and TRBJ2-2, is EAGVTQFPSHSVIEKGQTVTLRCDPISGHDNLYWYRRVMGKEIKFLLHFVKESKQDESGMPNNRFLAERTGGTYSTLKVQPAELEDSGVYFCASSPLLPAVDTGELFFGEGSRLTVL.